Following are 13 T cell receptor beta chains from one sample sequenced in a study of T cells in Graves' hyperthyroidism and ophthalmopathy (dated by TCRdb to about 2019). Library preparation used multiplex PCR. The sequencing machine was an Illumina HiSeq 2000. The TCR beta CDR3 regions were amplified from RNA transcripts. The TCR CDR3 was subjected to a first round of RT-PCR using the HTBI primer set and the Qiagen OneStep RT-PCR kit. TCRdb passed the public sequencing reads through fastp at Q25 and MiXCR, retaining productive beta sequences. Every distinct CDR3 protein forms one entry, paired with its most common genes and DNA. Across this sample there are approximately 620,000 distinct CDR3 sequences, with over 11% seen only once. Under 7% of the sample goes to the ten largest clones. Sequencing used blood. The receptor set was obtained from a woman aged 25 to 39 with Graves' hyperthyroidism that later progressed to Graves' ophthalmopathy.

At least ten counts were recorded for this clonotype. In nucleotides, the CDR3 is TGCAGTGCGCGGAAGGACGGAAACACTGAAGCTTTCTTT. Translating gives CSARKDGNTEAFF. The chain recombines TRBV20-1 with TRBJ1-1; the D is unclear. Germline loops: CDR1 DFQATT, CDR2 SNEGSKA (reference sequence). V was cut by 6 bases and J by 2 bases, with 13 bases left in between. The CDR3 contains 13 residues.

Note on this clonotype: One end of the junction fails to match germline, which may point to a read error. The rearrangement uses TRBV20-1 and TRBJ1-5; 8 bases align to TRBD1. Germline loops: CDR1 DFQATT, CDR2 SNEGSKA (reference sequence). The CDR3 sequence is 16 residues long. The CDR3 nucleotides are TGCAGTGCTTCTGGACAGGGATGGTTGGGCAATCAGCCCCGGCATTTT. Encoded protein: CSASGQGWLGNQPRHF.

The chain recombines TRBV12-3 or TRBV12-4 with TRBJ2-1; no reliable D call. V lost 9 bases to trimming and J lost 4 bases, with 13 bases between them. CDR3 length: 13 residues. CDR3 coding DNA: TGTGCCAGTCTACCCGGCGGATACAATGAGCAGTTCTTC. It specifies CASLPGGYNEQFF.

This clonotype was picked up a small number of times. The gene calls are TRBV6-4 and TRBJ2-1; 10 bases are shared with TRBD2. Germline V lookup: CDR1 MRHNA, CDR2 SNTAGT. The trim removed 5 bases at V and 6 bases at J, leaving 4 bases unmatched. The CDR3 runs to 14 residues. The DNA of the CDR3 is TGTGCCAGCAGTAAGGGACTAGCGCCCAATGAGCAGTTCTTC. Protein sequence: CASSKGLAPNEQFF.

This clonotype was counted at least ten times. The CDR3 nucleotides are TGTGCCAAAGCGGGTAACCAAGGTCAGCCCCAGCATTTT. The encoded protein is CAKAGNQGQPQHF. This chain uses TRBV2 with TRBJ1-5; the D is unclear. Germline V gene lookup returns CDR1 SNHLY and CDR2 FYNNEI. Trimming removed 10 bases at V and 6 bases at J, with 16 bases between. The CDR3 runs to 13 residues.

The CDR3 bases are TGTGCCAGCAGCACAAGGACTAGCGCGAGCTTATACAATGAGCAGTTCTTC. Translated, it gives CASSTRTSASLYNEQFF. V is TRBV7-9 and J is TRBJ2-1; TRBD2 matches 9 bases. V shed 5 bases, J shed 4 bases, and the junction held 12 bases outside the gene matches. The CDR3 has 17 amino acids. Germline V lookup: CDR1 SEHNR, CDR2 FQNEAQ (reference sequence).

This clonotype appeared a few times. This chain uses TRBV6-6 with TRBJ2-2; possibly TRBD1 or TRBD2 for D (5 bases each). CDR3 size: 16 residues. Germline CDR1 is MNHNY and CDR2 is SVGAGI (reference sequence). The ends were cut back, 0 bases at V and 4 bases at J, with 12 bases in the middle. The CDR3: CASSYSGRAGTGELFF. CDR3 nucleotide sequence: TGTGCCAGCAGTTACTCGGGACGCGCGGGCACCGGGGAGCTGTTTTTT.

In this sample, this clonotype turned up many times. The J gene is TRBJ2-3, the V gene TRBV29-1; 11 bases are shared with TRBD2. CDR3 length: 15 amino acids. V shed 8 bases, J shed 2 bases, and the junction held 9 bases outside the gene matches. Germline CDR1 and CDR2: SQVTM and ANQGSEA. CDR3 DNA sequence: TGCAGCATCGAGAGGACTAGCGGGCTCACAGATACGCAGTATTTT. Translated, it gives CSIERTSGLTDTQYF.

This clonotype was recorded a few times. The chain couples TRBV10-3 to TRBJ1-5; D is possibly TRBD1 (6 bases). Between the trimmed V and J ends, which lost 10 bases and 3 bases, there was a span of 13 bases. The CDR3 spans 13 residues. From germline, CDR1 is ENHRY and CDR2 SYGVKD. CDR3 DNA sequence: TGTGCCAGCAAAACAGGGCCCAATCAGCCCCAGCATTTT. Protein product: CASKTGPNQPQHF.

V usage is TRBV11-3 and J usage is TRBJ2-3, with D perhaps TRBD1 (7 bases). The CDR3 has 17 residues. V was clipped by 2 bases and J by 6 bases, with 21 bases between them. CDR1 SGHNT and CDR2 YENEEA come from the germline V gene. The CDR3 sequence is CASSLPPWAGGGDTQYF. The CDR3 bases are TGTGCCAGCAGCTTACCGCCCTGGGCAGGGGGAGGCGATACGCAGTATTTT. The full variable domain, in which reference TRBV11-3 and TRBJ2-3 provide the parts outside the CDR3, is EAGVVQSPRYKIIEKKQPVAFWCNPISGHNTLYWYLQNLGQGPELLIRYENEEAVDDSQLPKDRFSAERLKGVDSTLKIQPAELGDSAVYLCASSLPPWAGGGDTQYFGPGTRLTVL.

CDR3 DNA: TGTGCCACCAGTTGGGGACAGGGGTCGAGCACCGGGGAGCTGTTTTTT. Its translation is CATSWGQGSSTGELFF. The V and J genes are TRBV24-1 and TRBJ2-2, with 10 positions matching TRBD1. This CDR3 comprises 16 residues. V gave up 6 bases and J gave up 4 bases; unmatched junction bases: 7. In germline, CDR1 is KGHDR, CDR2 SFDVKD.

The V and J genes are TRBV7-9 and TRBJ1-1; D not resolved. CDR3 length equals 14 residues. Germline V gene sequence: CDR1 SEHNR, CDR2 FQNEAQ (reference sequence). V gave up 1 base and J gave up 0 bases, with 6 bases separating them. CDR3: CASSLEDLNTEAFF. The DNA of the CDR3 is TGTGCCAGCAGCTTAGAGGACCTGAACACTGAAGCTTTCTTT.

The rearrangement uses TRBV9 and TRBJ2-1; 10 bases match TRBD1. Germline V lookup: CDR1 SGDLS, CDR2 YYNGEE. V was pared by 1 base and J by 3 bases, with 4 bases of the junction left unmatched. The CDR3 is 16 amino acids. CDR3 nucleotide sequence: TGTGCCAGCAGCGTACCGGACAGGGGGGACTACAATGAGCAGTTCTTC. Translation gives CASSVPDRGDYNEQFF.